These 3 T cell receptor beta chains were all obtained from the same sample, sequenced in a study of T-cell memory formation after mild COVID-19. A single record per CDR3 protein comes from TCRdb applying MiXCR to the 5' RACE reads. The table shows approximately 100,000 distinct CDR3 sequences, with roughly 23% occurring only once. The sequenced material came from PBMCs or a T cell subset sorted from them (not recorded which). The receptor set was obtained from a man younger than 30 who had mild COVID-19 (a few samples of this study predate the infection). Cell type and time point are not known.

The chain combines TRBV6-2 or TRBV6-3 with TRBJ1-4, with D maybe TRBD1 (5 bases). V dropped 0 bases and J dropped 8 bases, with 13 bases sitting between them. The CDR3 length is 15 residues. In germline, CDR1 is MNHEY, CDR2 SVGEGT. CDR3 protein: CASSYSIRRDEKLFF. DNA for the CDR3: TGTGCCAGCAGTTACTCGATACGCCGGGACGAAAAACTGTTTTTT.

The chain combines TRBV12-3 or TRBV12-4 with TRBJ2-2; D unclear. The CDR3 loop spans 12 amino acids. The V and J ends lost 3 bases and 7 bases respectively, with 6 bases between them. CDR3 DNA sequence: TGTGCCAGCAGTTTTCAGCACGGGGAGCTGTTTTTT. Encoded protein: CASSFQHGELFF.

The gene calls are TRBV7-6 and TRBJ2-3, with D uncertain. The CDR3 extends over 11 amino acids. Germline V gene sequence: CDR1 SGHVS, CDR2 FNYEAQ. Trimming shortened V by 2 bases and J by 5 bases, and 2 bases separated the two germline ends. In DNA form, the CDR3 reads TGTGCCAGCAGCTTACAAGATACGCAGTATTTT. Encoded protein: CASSLQDTQYF. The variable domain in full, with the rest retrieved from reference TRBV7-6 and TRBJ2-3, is GAGVSQSPRYKVTKRGQDVALRCDPISGHVSLYWYRQALGQGPEFLTYFNYEAQQDKSGLPNDRFSAERPEGSISTLTIQRTEQRDSAMYRCASSLQDTQYFGPGTRLTVL.